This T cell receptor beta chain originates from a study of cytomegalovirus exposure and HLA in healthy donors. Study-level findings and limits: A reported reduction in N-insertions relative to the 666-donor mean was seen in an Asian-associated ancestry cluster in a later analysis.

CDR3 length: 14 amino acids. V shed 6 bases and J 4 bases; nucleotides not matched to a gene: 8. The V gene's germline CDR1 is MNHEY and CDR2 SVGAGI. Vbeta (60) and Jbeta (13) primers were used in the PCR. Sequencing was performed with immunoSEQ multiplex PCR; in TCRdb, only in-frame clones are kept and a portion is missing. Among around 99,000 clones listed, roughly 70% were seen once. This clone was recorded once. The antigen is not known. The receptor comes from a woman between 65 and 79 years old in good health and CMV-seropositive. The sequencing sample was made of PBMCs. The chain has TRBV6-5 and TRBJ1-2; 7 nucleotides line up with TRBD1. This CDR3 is CASRRQGVSYGYTF. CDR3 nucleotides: TGTGCCAGCAGGCGACAGGGAGTCAGCTATGGCTACACCTTC.